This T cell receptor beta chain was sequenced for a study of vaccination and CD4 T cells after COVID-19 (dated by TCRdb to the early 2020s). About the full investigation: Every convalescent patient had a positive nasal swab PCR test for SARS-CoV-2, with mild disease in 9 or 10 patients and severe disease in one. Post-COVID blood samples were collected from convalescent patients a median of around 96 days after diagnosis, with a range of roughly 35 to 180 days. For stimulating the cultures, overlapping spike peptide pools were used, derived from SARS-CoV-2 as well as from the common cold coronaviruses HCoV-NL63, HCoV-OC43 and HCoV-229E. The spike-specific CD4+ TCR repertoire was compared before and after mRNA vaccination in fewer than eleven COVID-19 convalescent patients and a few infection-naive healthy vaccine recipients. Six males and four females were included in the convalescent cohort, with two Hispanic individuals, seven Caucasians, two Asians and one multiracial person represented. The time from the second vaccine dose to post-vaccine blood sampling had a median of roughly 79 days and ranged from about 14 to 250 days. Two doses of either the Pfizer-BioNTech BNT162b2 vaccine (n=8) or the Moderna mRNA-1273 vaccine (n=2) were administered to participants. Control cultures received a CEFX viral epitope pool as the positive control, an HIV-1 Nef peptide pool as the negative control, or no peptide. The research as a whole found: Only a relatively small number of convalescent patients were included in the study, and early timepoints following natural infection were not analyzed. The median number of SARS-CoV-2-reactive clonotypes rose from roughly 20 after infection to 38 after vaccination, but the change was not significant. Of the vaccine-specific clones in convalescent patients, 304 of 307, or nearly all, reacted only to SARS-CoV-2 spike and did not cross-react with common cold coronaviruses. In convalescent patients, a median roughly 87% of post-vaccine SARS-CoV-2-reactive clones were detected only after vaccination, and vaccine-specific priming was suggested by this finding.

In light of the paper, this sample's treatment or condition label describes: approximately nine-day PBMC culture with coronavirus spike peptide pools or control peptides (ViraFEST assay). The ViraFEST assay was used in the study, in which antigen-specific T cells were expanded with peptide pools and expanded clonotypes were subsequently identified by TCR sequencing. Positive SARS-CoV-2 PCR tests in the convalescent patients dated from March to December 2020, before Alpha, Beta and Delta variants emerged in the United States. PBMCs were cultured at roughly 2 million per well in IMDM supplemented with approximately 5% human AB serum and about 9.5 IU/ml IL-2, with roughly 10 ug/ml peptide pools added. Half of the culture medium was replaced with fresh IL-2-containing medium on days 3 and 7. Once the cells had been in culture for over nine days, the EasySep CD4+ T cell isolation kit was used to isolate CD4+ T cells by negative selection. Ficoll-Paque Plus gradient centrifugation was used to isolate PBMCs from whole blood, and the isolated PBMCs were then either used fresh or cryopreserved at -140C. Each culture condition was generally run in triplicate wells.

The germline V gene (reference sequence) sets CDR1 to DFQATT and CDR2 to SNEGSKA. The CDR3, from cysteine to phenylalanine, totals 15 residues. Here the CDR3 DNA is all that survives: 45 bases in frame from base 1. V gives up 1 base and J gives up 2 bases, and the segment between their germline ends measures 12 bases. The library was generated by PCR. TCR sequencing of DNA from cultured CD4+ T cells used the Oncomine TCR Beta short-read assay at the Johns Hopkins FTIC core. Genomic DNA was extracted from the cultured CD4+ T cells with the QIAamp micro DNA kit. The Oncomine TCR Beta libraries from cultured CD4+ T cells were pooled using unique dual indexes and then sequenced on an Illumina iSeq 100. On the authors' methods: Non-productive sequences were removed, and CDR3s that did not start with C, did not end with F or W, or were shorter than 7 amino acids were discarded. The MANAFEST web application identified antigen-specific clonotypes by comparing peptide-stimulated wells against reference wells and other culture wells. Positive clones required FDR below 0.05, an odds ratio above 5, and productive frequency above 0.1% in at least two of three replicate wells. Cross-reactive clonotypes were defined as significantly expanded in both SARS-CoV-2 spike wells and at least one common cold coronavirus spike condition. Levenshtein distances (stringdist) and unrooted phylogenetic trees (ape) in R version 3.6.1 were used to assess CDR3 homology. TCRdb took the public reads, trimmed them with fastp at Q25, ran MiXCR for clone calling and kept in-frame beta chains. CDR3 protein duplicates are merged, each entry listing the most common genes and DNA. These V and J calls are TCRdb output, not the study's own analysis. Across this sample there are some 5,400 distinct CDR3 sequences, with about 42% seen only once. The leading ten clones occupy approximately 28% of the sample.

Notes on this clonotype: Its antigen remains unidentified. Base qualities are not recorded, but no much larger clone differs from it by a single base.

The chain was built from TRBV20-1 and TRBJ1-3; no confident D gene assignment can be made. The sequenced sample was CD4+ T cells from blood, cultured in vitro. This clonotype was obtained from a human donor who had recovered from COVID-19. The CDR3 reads CSARAFPSPGNTIYF. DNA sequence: TGCAGTGCTAGAGCCTTCCCGAGCCCTGGAAACACCATATATTTT.